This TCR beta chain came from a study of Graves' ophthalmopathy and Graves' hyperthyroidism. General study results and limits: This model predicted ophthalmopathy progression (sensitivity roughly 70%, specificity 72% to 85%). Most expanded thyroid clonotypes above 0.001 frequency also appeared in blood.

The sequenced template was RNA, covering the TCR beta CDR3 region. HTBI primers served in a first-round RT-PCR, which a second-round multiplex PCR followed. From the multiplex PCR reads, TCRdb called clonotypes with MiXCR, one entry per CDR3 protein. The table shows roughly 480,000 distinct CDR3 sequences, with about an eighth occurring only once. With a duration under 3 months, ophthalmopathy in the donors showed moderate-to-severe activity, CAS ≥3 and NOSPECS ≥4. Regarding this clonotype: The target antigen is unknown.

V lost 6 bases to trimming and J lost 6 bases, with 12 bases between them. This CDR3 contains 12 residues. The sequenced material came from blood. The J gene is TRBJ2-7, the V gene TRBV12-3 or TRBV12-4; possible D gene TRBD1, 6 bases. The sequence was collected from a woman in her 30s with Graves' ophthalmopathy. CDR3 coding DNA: TGTGCCAGCAGGCCAGGGGAAGGCGAGCAGTACTTC. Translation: CASRPGEGEQYF.